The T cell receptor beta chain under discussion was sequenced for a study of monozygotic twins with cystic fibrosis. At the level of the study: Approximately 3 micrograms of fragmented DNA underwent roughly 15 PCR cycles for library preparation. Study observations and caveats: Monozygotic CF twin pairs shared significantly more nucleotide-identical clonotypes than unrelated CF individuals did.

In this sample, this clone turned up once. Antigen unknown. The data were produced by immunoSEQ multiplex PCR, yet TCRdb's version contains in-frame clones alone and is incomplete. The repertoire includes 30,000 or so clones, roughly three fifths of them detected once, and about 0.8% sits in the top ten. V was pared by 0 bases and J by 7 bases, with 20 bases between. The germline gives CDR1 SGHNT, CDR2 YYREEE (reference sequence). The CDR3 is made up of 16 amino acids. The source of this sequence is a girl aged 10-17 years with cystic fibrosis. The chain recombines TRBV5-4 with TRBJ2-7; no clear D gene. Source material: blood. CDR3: CASSLGWRQTSGEQYF. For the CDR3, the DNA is TGTGCCAGCAGCTTGGGATGGCGACAAACCTCTGGGGAGCAGTACTTC.